This T cell receptor beta chain is drawn from a study of T cells in Graves' hyperthyroidism and ophthalmopathy. Study as a whole: Peripheral blood samples were taken at initial diagnosis, prior to any treatment.

This clonotype showed up many times. This CDR3 has 13 amino acids. Trimming stripped 1 base from V and 2 bases from J, with 6 bases between. Looked up from germline, CDR1 is GTSNPN and CDR2 is SVGIG (reference sequence). It was RNA transcripts that yielded the amplified TCR beta CDR3 regions. HTBI primers were the set used in a first-round RT-PCR of the TCR CDR3. TCRdb re-analysed the multiplex PCR reads in MiXCR, keeping a single row per CDR3 protein. Of roughly 530,000 distinct CDR3 sequences in the sample, more than 15% were seen once. Sequenced material: blood. The genes are TRBV30 and TRBJ1-5; possible D gene TRBD1, 5 bases. The sequence derives from a woman aged 18 to 35 with Graves' ophthalmopathy. CDR3 sequence (DNA): TGTGCCTGGAGTGCGGGGGGCAATCAGCCCCAGCATTTT. Residues: CAWSAGGNQPQHF.